This T cell receptor beta chain was found in a study of early T cells in non-severe SARS-CoV-2 infection. On the study more broadly: Sequencing targeted bulk RNA from unsorted whole blood, leaving chains unpaired.

Study-level results: Matching results from VDJdb favored anti-spike CD8 responses, leaving private and CD4 specificities undetected.

Individual cDNA molecules were tagged with unique molecular identifiers, the study reported. TCRdb fed the 5' RACE reads into MiXCR, producing one record per CDR3 protein. The repertoire has approximately 56,000 distinct CDR3 sequences, around 10% of them found once; the top ten carry less than 15%. This clonotype appeared many times. Its antigen remains unidentified. The CDR3 consists of 15 residues. Trimming cost V 0 bases and J 2 bases; bases outside gene matches: 3. The receptor comes from an adult who was a healthcare worker with PCR-confirmed SARS-CoV-2 infection or an uninfected control (not recorded which). Sequenced: whole blood. V usage is TRBV12-3 or TRBV12-4 and J usage is TRBJ2-5; 7 nucleotides line up with TRBD2. The CDR3 region has the DNA TGTGCCAGCAGTTTAGCGGCGGGGGTACAAGAGACCCAGTACTTC. Amino acid sequence: CASSLAAGVQETQYF.